Each of the 9 T cell receptor beta chains below was sequenced from the same sample in a study of T cell responses to AZD1222 COVID-19 vaccine. TCRdb keeps only in-frame clones here, not all; method: immunoSEQ multiplex PCR. Of about 170,000 clones listed, around 85% are singletons. Specimen: peripheral blood, collected 28 days after the second AZD1222 dose. These receptor sequences come from an adult who received the AZD1222 COVID-19 vaccine.

This clone was counted only a few times. The genes are TRBV19 and TRBJ2-2; 9 bases map to TRBD2. Trimming cost V 8 bases and J 5 bases; bases outside gene matches: 18. The CDR3 consists of 18 residues. CDR1 and CDR2 from the germline V gene are LNHDA and SQIVND (reference sequence). CDR3 in DNA: TGTGCCAGTTATCACCCCCACGAGGGCGGGGGGGTAACCGGGGAGCTGTTTTTT. Protein: CASYHPHEGGGVTGELFF.

CDR3 residues: CASSEYPGTGNTGELFF. The CDR3 DNA follows: TGTGCCAGCAGTGAATACCCGGGGACGGGGAACACCGGGGAGCTGTTTTTT. V usage is TRBV25-1 and J usage is TRBJ2-2; D tentatively fits TRBD1 or TRBD2 (5 bases each). Trimming pared 0 bases from V and 1 base from J, leaving 12 bases between. The CDR3 runs 17 residues. Germline V gene data show CDR1 as MGHDK and CDR2 as SYGVNS.

The chain couples TRBV5-1 to TRBJ1-6; unclear D gene. Germline lookup yields CDR1 SGHRS and CDR2 YFSETQ. This CDR3 has 16 residues. The V end was cut by 0 bases, the J end by 0 bases, with 7 bases between. The CDR3 spells CASSLDPSSYNSPLHF. CDR3 coding DNA: TGCGCCAGCAGCTTGGACCCAAGCTCCTATAATTCACCCCTCCACTTT.

The V gene is TRBV6-2 or TRBV6-3, the J gene TRBJ1-1; a possible D gene is TRBD1 (6 bases). The CDR3 sequence is 15 residues long. Per germline, CDR1 MNHEY and CDR2 SVGEGT. V was shortened by 6 bases and J by 9 bases, with 23 bases between the two germline ends. CDR3 in amino acids: CASSRSTGNGGKAFF. The CDR3 DNA follows: TGTGCCAGCAGCCGCAGTACAGGGAACGGGGGAAAAGCTTTCTTT.

The V gene is TRBV7-2, the J gene TRBJ2-7; D remains ambiguous. The V gene's germline CDR1 is SGHTA and CDR2 FQGNSA. Trimming shortened V by 5 bases and J by 3 bases, and 5 bases separated the two germline ends. CDR3 length: 11 amino acids. The CDR3 is CASSPLYEQYF. As DNA, the CDR3 is TGTGCCAGCAGCCCTCTCTACGAGCAGTACTTC.

The rearrangement joins TRBV5-1 to TRBJ1-6, with 11 positions matching TRBD1. The germline V gene has CDR1 SGHRS and CDR2 YFSETQ. Losses at the gene ends were 0 bases for V and 7 bases for J; bases not matched to a gene: 3. The CDR3 totals 16 residues. CDR3: CASSLGGDRGNSPLHF. The CDR3 region has the DNA TGCGCCAGCAGCTTGGGAGGGGACAGGGGGAATTCACCCCTCCACTTT. Drawing the rest from reference TRBV5-1 and TRBJ1-6, the complete variable domain is KAGVTQTPRYLIKTRGQQVTLSCSPISGHRSVSWYQQTPGQGLQFLFEYFSETQRNKGNFPGRFSGRQFSNSRSEMNVSTLELGDSALYLCASSLGGDRGNSPLHFGNGTRLTVT.

This chain joins TRBV3-1 (or the pseudogene TRBV3-2) and TRBJ2-7; D may be TRBD1 or TRBD2 (7 bases each). The V and J ends lost 3 bases and 5 bases respectively, with 17 bases between them. From germline, CDR1 is LGHDT and CDR2 YNNKEL (reference sequence). This CDR3 contains 15 residues. Here the CDR3 reads CASSQRRQGGNEQYF. CDR3 nucleotides: TGTGCCAGCAGCCAGAGAAGACAGGGAGGGAACGAGCAGTACTTC.

The V and J genes are TRBV5-4 and TRBJ2-7, with D possibly TRBD1 on 6 matching bases. This CDR3 comprises 15 residues. CDR1 SGHNT and CDR2 YYREEE come from the germline V gene (reference sequence). Trimming took 0 bases from V and 7 from J, leaving 17 bases between them. DNA for the CDR3: TGTGCCAGCAGCTTGGTTCAGGGGACCTCGGGAGAGCAGTACTTC. Protein sequence: CASSLVQGTSGEQYF.

The chain carries TRBV21-1 and TRBJ1-1; TRBD1, the table's D call, was not compared with the DNA. TRBV21-1 is recorded as a pseudogene. This CDR3 comprises 17 residues. As DNA, the CDR3 is TGTGCCAGCAGCAAAGCGCTTAGGGGACAGGGCCAGGGGGAAGCTTTCTTT. Amino acid sequence: CASSKALRGQGQGEAFF.